These 13 T cell receptor beta chains were sequenced from one sample in a study of CD8 T cells in ankylosing spondylitis. TCRdb fed the 5' RACE reads into MiXCR, producing one record per CDR3 protein. The table records 350,000 to 400,000 distinct CDR3 sequences, 20% to 25% of them present only once. The sample was blood, either unsorted or a sorted T cell fraction (not recorded which). Receptor source: a male donor with ankylosing spondylitis or in good health (not recorded which).

This clonotype was detected ten times or more. This chain uses TRBV12-3 or TRBV12-4 with TRBJ1-1; no reliable D call. Trimming pared 11 bases from V and 6 bases from J, leaving 16 bases between. The CDR3 length is 12 residues. Here the CDR3 reads CASTTGVPEAFF. The CDR3 nucleotides read TGTGCCTCAACTACGGGAGTTCCTGAAGCTTTCTTT.

This clonotype was seen only a few times. V and J are TRBV4-1 and TRBJ2-6; D is undetermined. V shed 2 bases and J shed 0 bases, with 5 bases lying between them. The CDR3 sequence is 15 residues long. CDR1 and CDR2 (germline): MGHRA, YSYEKL. CDR3 amino acids: CASSQPLSGANVLTF. The CDR3 bases are TGCGCCAGCAGCCAACCCCTCTCTGGGGCCAACGTCCTGACTTTC.

The chain carries TRBV7-2 and TRBJ2-7; D unclear. The CDR3 runs 15 residues. V lost 3 bases, J lost 3 bases, and 15 bases lay in between. Per germline, CDR1 SGHTA and CDR2 FQGNSA. The CDR3 bases are TGTGCCAGCAGCTTCTCTAGAGGAGTTAGCTACGAGCAGTACTTC. This translates into CASSFSRGVSYEQYF.

This clonotype was seen a handful of times. This sequence joins TRBV27 and TRBJ1-4; D not certain. Germline CDR1 is MNHEY and CDR2 is SMNVEV (reference sequence). The CDR3 length is 15 residues. V was pared by 1 base and J by 0 bases, with 6 bases between. The CDR3 loop reads CASSLYSATNEKLFF. The CDR3 nucleotides are TGTGCCAGCAGTTTATACAGCGCAACTAATGAAAAACTGTTTTTT. The full variable domain, with the rest looked up from reference TRBV27 and TRBJ1-4, is EAQVTQNPRYLITVTGKKLTVTCSQNMNHEYMSWYRQDPGLGLRQIYYSMNVEVTDKGDVPEGYKVSRKEKRNFPLILESPSPNQTSLYFCASSLYSATNEKLFFGSGTQLSVL.

The chain uses TRBV29-1 and TRBJ2-2, with TRBD1 as a possible D gene (5 bases). Deletions cut 0 bases from V and 2 bases from J, with 10 bases between. From germline, CDR1 is SQVTM and CDR2 ANQGSEA. This CDR3 is built from 15 residues. The CDR3 loop is CSVEEAGKNTGELFF. In DNA form, the CDR3 reads TGCAGCGTTGAAGAGGCAGGGAAAAACACCGGGGAGCTGTTTTTT.

There are a few counts of this clonotype. The V gene is TRBV27, the J gene TRBJ2-3, with TRBD2 matching over 8 bases. Germline CDR1 and CDR2: MNHEY and SMNVEV (reference sequence). V shed 6 bases, J shed 3 bases, and the junction held 5 bases outside the gene matches. CDR3 length: 14 residues. This chain's CDR3 is CASRPVAGTDTQYF. The CDR3 DNA is TGTGCCAGCAGACCCGTAGCGGGGACAGATACGCAGTATTTT.

The sample holds a few counts of this clonotype. This rearrangement joins TRBV12-3 or TRBV12-4 to TRBJ2-7; 7 bases align to TRBD2. V shed 7 bases and J 3 bases; nucleotides not matched to a gene: 6. CDR3 length: 13 residues. The CDR3 DNA reads TGTGCCAGCAACCAAGGGACTATCTACGAGCAGTACTTC. This encodes CASNQGTIYEQYF.

This clonotype has more than one count but fewer than ten. The rearrangement uses TRBV9 and TRBJ1-1; maybe TRBD1 (5 bases). From germline, CDR1 is SGDLS and CDR2 YYNGEE. The CDR3 extends over 14 amino acids. The V end was cut by 3 bases, the J end by 6 bases, with 15 bases between. The CDR3 bases are TGTGCCAGCAGCGCCGGTGAGGGGAGGTCTGAAGCTTTCTTT. Encoded protein: CASSAGEGRSEAFF.

This clonotype came up a few times. The CDR3 nucleotides are TGTGCCAGCAGTCACCCATACATGGTCCACGAGCAGTACTTC. It encodes CASSHPYMVHEQYF. The chain recombines TRBV27 with TRBJ2-7; D remains ambiguous. The CDR3 length is 14 residues. V lost 5 bases to trimming and J lost 5 bases, with 16 bases between them. From germline, CDR1 is MNHEY and CDR2 SMNVEV (reference sequence).

This clonotype was detected only a few times. The chain links TRBV20-1 to TRBJ2-3; 11 bases fit TRBD2. Germline CDR1 is DFQATT and CDR2 is SNEGSKA (reference sequence). V gave up 0 bases and J gave up 2 bases; unmatched junction bases: 7. The CDR3 totals 17 residues. In DNA form, the CDR3 reads TGCAGTGCTAGAGATCTGGGACTAGCGGCTATCACAGATACGCAGTATTTT. It is translated as CSARDLGLAAITDTQYF.

This clonotype was seen many times. The chain recombines TRBV4-1 with TRBJ2-2; no clear D gene. This CDR3 comprises 14 residues. V lost 3 bases and J lost 1, with 6 bases in between. Germline CDR1 is MGHRA and CDR2 is YSYEKL. In DNA, the CDR3 is TGCGCCAGCAGCCAGGGCCAGAACACCGGGGAGCTGTTTTTT. Translation: CASSQGQNTGELFF.

This clonotype was detected only a few times. The genes are TRBV7-8 and TRBJ2-2; weak D call: TRBD2 (5 bases). This CDR3 is 18 amino acids long. Germline V gives CDR1 SGHVS, CDR2 FQNEAQ. Trimming shortened V by 8 bases and J by 2 bases, and 24 bases separated the two germline ends. The CDR3 region is CASDHPEAAGDNTGELFF. Written as DNA, the CDR3 is TGTGCCAGCGATCACCCGGAGGCGGCGGGCGATAACACCGGGGAGCTGTTTTTT. The whole variable domain, remainder taken from reference TRBV7-8 and TRBJ2-2, is GAGVSQSPRYKVAKRGQDVALRCDPISGHVSLFWYQQALGQGPEFLTYFQNEAQLDKSGLPSDRFFAERPEGSVSTLKIQRTQQEDSAVYLCASDHPEAAGDNTGELFFGEGSRLTVL.

This clonotype was detected a few times. The chain has TRBV7-9 and TRBJ2-7, with D hard to call. Trimming left V 5 bases short and J 2 bases short, with 16 bases between. Germline V CDR1 and CDR2: SEHNR, FQNEAQ (reference sequence). CDR3 size: 15 residues. The CDR3 is CASSPAEGNTYEQYF. In DNA, the CDR3 is TGTGCCAGCAGCCCGGCCGAAGGGAATACCTACGAGCAGTACTTC.